Below, one T cell receptor beta chain is given with its context. Its antigen remains unknown. The entry originates in a study of blood T cells in healthy people across ages. General observations from the study: Both higher diversity and more naive CD4+ cells marked long-lived donors when set against aged donors. The recorded TCR beta diversity per million T cells decreased in a roughly linear manner with age.

A sample-barcoded 5' primer and a J-beta primer mix were used in a second PCR of roughly 6 to 11 cycles. Through a template-switch adaptor with 12 random nucleotides, each cDNA molecule received a tag. Each CDR3 protein gets one entry after TCRdb re-called the 5' RACE reads with MiXCR. Here the sample spans about 640,000 distinct CDR3 sequences, approximately 59% being singletons. Trimming stripped 3 bases from V and 4 bases from J, with 12 bases between. CDR1 is LNHNV and CDR2 is YYDKDF in the germline V gene (reference sequence). The CDR3 loop spans 14 amino acids. Isolated per sample were at least 6 million PBMCs.

The source is a man in his 60s in good health. V gene TRBV15 combines with J gene TRBJ2-5; the D call may be TRBD1 or TRBD2 (5 bases each). Sequences were obtained from blood. DNA for the CDR3: TGTGCCACCAGCAGGAGGCATGGGGGAGAGACCCAGTACTTC. Encoded protein: CATSRRHGGETQYF.